This TCR beta chain is drawn from a study of T-cell reconstitution after alpha-beta-depleted transplantation in children. The TCRbeta library was prepared with unique molecular identifiers. Using its own MiXCR run on the PCR reads, TCRdb lists one record per CDR3 protein. The sample records about 500,000 distinct CDR3 sequences, 30% to 35% being singletons. The germline V gene has CDR1 SGHAT and CDR2 FQDESV (reference sequence). CDR3 length equals 18 residues. After removal of 5 bases from V and 4 bases from J, the junction contained 12 bases not matched to a gene. The sample was PBMCs from the stem cell graft donor, taken from the stem cell graft. The chain links TRBV11-1 to TRBJ1-6, with TRBD1 matching over 9 bases. The sequence derives from a human donor who donated a stem cell graft to a child with aplastic anemia. CDR3 in amino acids: CASSVSSGTGTYNSPLHF. In DNA form, the CDR3 reads TGTGCCAGCAGCGTCTCTTCCGGGACAGGGACTTATAATTCACCCCTCCACTTT.